Below, one TCR beta chain is given with its context. The record originates from a study of blood T cell repertoires in COVID-19. J was trimmed by 7 bases and V by 6 bases; bases with no gene match: 11. Germline V gene data show CDR1 as LGHDT and CDR2 as YNNKEL (reference sequence). The CDR3 is 15 amino acids. The repertoire was sequenced with immunoSEQ multiplex PCR; TCRdb's copy has only in-frame clones and lacks some. The profile shows approximately 440,000 clones, about 87% of them singletons. The V and J genes are TRBV3-1 (or the pseudogene TRBV3-2) and TRBJ2-7; 11 bases agree with TRBD1. Source material: peripheral blood. This clonotype was sampled from a woman in her fifties or sixties with COVID-19, enrolled during active disease. In DNA, the CDR3 is TGTGCCAGCAGTCCTGGGGACAGGGGGTTGGGGGAGCAGTACTTC. Translating gives CASSPGDRGLGEQYF.